The rows below give T cell receptor beta chains drawn from one sample of a study of blood T cell repertoires in COVID-19. Using immunoSEQ multiplex PCR, the repertoire was profiled, and TCRdb retains in-frame clones only, with some absent. The sample has fewer than 350,000 clones, less than 90% seen once; the top ten hold roughly 12%. The sequenced sample was peripheral blood. The receptors shown here come from a woman aged 25 to 39 with COVID-19, enrolled during active disease. CDR3s include the opening cysteine and the closing phenylalanine or tryptophan. The D gene is left open where the match is weak. Clone size, where shown, is once, few, many, or a class for clones that have expanded.

D,J,V,size,CDR3,DNA
TRBD1,TRBJ1-2,TRBV19,.,CASSVRGRDYGYTF,TGTGCCAGTAGTGTCAGGGGGCGCGACTATGGCTACACCTTC
TRBD1,TRBJ1-1,TRBV7-9,.,CASIPPGPGQGFPNTEAFF,TGTGCCAGCATCCCCCCAGGCCCGGGACAGGGTTTCCCGAACACTGAAGCTTTCTTT
.,TRBJ2-1,TRBV5-1,once,CASSLGAGSYNEQFF,TGCGCCAGCAGCTTGGGAGCCGGGTCCTACAATGAGCAGTTCTTC
.,TRBJ1-1,TRBV10-1,.,CASSESGDRRVPEAFF,TGCGCCAGCAGTGAGTCTGGAGACAGACGCGTCCCTGAAGCTTTCTTT
TRBD1,TRBJ2-7,TRBV2,few,CASNIWGTGSYEQYF,TGTGCCAGCAATATATGGGGGACAGGGTCCTACGAGCAGTACTTC
.,TRBJ1-5,TRBV5-5,.,CASSSGGLARVGQPQHF,TGTGCCAGCAGCTCGGGGGGACTCGCCAGGGTGGGTCAGCCCCAGCATTTT
.,TRBJ2-6,TRBV6-2/TRBV6-3,.,CASSFTPRGPLFGANVLTF,TGTGCCAGCAGTTTTACACCGCGGGGCCCCTTGTTTGGGGCCAACGTCCTGACTTTC
TRBD1,TRBJ1-1,TRBV15,few,CATTRTGGLNTEAFF,TGTGCCACCACCCGGACAGGGGGCCTGAACACTGAAGCTTTCTTT
.,TRBJ2-7,TRBV5-4,.,CASSPRGAPEQYF,TGTGCCAGCAGCCCTCGGGGGGCTCCCGAGCAGTACTTC
.,TRBJ2-5,TRBV18,.,CASSPYQETQYF,TGTGCCAGCTCACCGTATCAGGAGACCCAGTACTTC
TRBD2,TRBJ2-5,TRBV3-1/TRBV3-2,.,CASSLGPRGGQETQYF,TGTGCCAGCTCCCTTGGCCCGCGGGGGGGCCAAGAGACCCAGTACTTC
.,TRBJ2-3,TRBV24-1,.,CATSDNRRVTDTQYF,TGTGCCACCAGTGACAATCGTCGGGTCACAGATACGCAGTATTTT
TRBD1,TRBJ1-5,TRBV18,.,CASSQGQGHQPQHF,TGTGCCAGCTCACAGGGACAGGGACATCAGCCCCAGCATTTT
.,TRBJ1-4,TRBV10-3,.,CAISPDYNEKLFF,TGTGCCATCAGTCCGGACTATAATGAAAAACTGTTTTTT
.,TRBJ1-6,TRBV18,.,CASSREFGVVHSPLHF,TGTGCCAGCTCACGGGAGTTCGGGGTAGTGCATTCACCCCTCCACTTT
TRBD1,TRBJ1-1,TRBV11-3,.,CASSAGTGVEAFF,TGTGCCAGCAGCGCCGGGACAGGGGTTGAAGCTTTCTTT
.,TRBJ2-6,TRBV7-8,once,CASSQHRAGANVLTF,TGTGCCAGCAGCCAACACAGGGCCGGGGCCAACGTCCTGACTTTC
TRBD2,TRBJ2-3,TRBV3-1/TRBV3-2,.,CASTFGGALDTQYF,TGTGCCAGTACCTTCGGGGGGGCATTAGATACGCAGTATTTT
.,TRBJ2-7,TRBV5-1,once,CASSLGQGVYYEQYF,TGCGCCAGCAGCTTGGGTCAGGGCGTTTATTACGAGCAGTACTTC
.,TRBJ2-7,TRBV15,.,CATSTSSEGHGKRSSYEQYF,TGTGCCACCAGCACGTCCTCAGAGGGACATGGCAAGAGGAGCTCCTACGAGCAGTACTTC
TRBD1,TRBJ1-1,TRBV19,once,CASSITRGDLNTEAFF,TGTGCCAGTAGTATTACCAGGGGGGACTTGAACACTGAAGCTTTCTTT
TRBD2,TRBJ2-7,TRBV10-3,.,CAIREEAGGPYEQYF,TGTGCCATCAGAGAAGAAGCGGGGGGCCCCTACGAGCAGTACTTC
.,TRBJ1-2,TRBV12-3/TRBV12-4,.,CASSLPGLPGYTF,TGTGCCAGCAGTTTACCCGGACTCCCTGGCTACACCTTC
.,TRBJ2-7,TRBV5-3,.,CARSYRQFYEQYF,TGTGCCAGAAGTTACAGACAGTTCTACGAGCAGTACTTC
TRBD2,TRBJ2-7,TRBV11-2,.,CASSFWDSGGSYEQYF,TGTGCCAGCAGCTTTTGGGATAGCGGGGGGTCCTACGAGCAGTACTTC
TRBD1,TRBJ1-5,TRBV6-5,.,CASSSGTGNQPQHF,TGTGCCAGCAGTTCCGGGACAGGCAATCAGCCCCAGCATTTT
.,TRBJ2-7,TRBV20-1,.,CSVQGYEQYF,TGCAGTGTTCAGGGGTACGAGCAGTACTTC
TRBD2,TRBJ2-2,TRBV5-4,.,CASSLTSGGSTGELFF,TGTGCCAGCAGCCTGACTAGCGGGGGCTCCACCGGGGAGCTGTTTTTT
.,TRBJ1-1,TRBV5-6,.,CASSLLEDTEAFF,TGTGCCAGCAGCTTATTGGAGGACACTGAAGCTTTCTTT
.,TRBJ2-2,TRBV5-1,.,CASSFYGDQAGELFF,TGCGCCAGCAGCTTCTACGGGGATCAGGCCGGGGAGCTGTTTTTT
.,TRBJ2-1,TRBV5-6,once,CASSLDLGAFYNEQFF,TGTGCCAGCAGCTTGGATCTTGGGGCATTCTACAATGAGCAGTTCTTC
.,TRBJ2-7,TRBV6-6,.,CASSYLGPGSYEQYF,TGTGCCAGCAGTTACCTAGGTCCGGGGTCCTACGAGCAGTACTTC
TRBD1,TRBJ1-1,TRBV5-5,.,CASSLSRGRITEAFF,TGTGCCAGCAGCTTGAGCAGGGGGCGTATCACTGAAGCTTTCTTT
TRBD2,TRBJ2-3,TRBV9,once,CASSVGRGGADTQYF,TGTGCCAGCAGCGTAGGGCGGGGGGGCGCAGATACGCAGTATTTT
.,TRBJ1-2,TRBV5-1,once,CASSLDAGGAGGYTF,TGCGCCAGCAGCTTGGACGCGGGGGGCGCGGGTGGCTACACCTTC
TRBD1,TRBJ2-7,TRBV28,.,CASSSGTGYEQYF,TGTGCCAGCAGCTCCGGGACAGGGTACGAGCAGTACTTC
.,TRBJ1-1,TRBV14,.,CASSQLGARGNTEAFF,TGTGCCAGCAGCCAACTTGGGGCCAGGGGTAACACTGAAGCTTTCTTT
TRBD1,TRBJ2-5,TRBV7-9,.,CASSLGDRGQETQYF,TGTGCCAGCAGCTTAGGGGACAGGGGCCAAGAGACCCAGTACTTC
.,TRBJ2-5,TRBV6-1,.,CASSERLGEETQYF,TGTGCCAGCAGTGAAAGGCTAGGGGAAGAGACCCAGTACTTC
TRBD2,TRBJ2-7,TRBV10-3,.,CASRGGLAGQSSYEQYF,TGTGCCAGCCGGGGGGGACTAGCGGGGCAGAGCTCCTACGAGCAGTACTTC
TRBD2,TRBJ2-3,TRBV5-1,.,CASSLAGGRGDTQYF,TGCGCCAGCAGCCTAGCGGGGGGCCGGGGAGATACGCAGTATTTT
.,TRBJ1-3,TRBV10-3,.,CAISESAGASGNTIYF,TGTGCCATCAGTGAGTCGGCAGGGGCCTCTGGAAACACCATATATTTT